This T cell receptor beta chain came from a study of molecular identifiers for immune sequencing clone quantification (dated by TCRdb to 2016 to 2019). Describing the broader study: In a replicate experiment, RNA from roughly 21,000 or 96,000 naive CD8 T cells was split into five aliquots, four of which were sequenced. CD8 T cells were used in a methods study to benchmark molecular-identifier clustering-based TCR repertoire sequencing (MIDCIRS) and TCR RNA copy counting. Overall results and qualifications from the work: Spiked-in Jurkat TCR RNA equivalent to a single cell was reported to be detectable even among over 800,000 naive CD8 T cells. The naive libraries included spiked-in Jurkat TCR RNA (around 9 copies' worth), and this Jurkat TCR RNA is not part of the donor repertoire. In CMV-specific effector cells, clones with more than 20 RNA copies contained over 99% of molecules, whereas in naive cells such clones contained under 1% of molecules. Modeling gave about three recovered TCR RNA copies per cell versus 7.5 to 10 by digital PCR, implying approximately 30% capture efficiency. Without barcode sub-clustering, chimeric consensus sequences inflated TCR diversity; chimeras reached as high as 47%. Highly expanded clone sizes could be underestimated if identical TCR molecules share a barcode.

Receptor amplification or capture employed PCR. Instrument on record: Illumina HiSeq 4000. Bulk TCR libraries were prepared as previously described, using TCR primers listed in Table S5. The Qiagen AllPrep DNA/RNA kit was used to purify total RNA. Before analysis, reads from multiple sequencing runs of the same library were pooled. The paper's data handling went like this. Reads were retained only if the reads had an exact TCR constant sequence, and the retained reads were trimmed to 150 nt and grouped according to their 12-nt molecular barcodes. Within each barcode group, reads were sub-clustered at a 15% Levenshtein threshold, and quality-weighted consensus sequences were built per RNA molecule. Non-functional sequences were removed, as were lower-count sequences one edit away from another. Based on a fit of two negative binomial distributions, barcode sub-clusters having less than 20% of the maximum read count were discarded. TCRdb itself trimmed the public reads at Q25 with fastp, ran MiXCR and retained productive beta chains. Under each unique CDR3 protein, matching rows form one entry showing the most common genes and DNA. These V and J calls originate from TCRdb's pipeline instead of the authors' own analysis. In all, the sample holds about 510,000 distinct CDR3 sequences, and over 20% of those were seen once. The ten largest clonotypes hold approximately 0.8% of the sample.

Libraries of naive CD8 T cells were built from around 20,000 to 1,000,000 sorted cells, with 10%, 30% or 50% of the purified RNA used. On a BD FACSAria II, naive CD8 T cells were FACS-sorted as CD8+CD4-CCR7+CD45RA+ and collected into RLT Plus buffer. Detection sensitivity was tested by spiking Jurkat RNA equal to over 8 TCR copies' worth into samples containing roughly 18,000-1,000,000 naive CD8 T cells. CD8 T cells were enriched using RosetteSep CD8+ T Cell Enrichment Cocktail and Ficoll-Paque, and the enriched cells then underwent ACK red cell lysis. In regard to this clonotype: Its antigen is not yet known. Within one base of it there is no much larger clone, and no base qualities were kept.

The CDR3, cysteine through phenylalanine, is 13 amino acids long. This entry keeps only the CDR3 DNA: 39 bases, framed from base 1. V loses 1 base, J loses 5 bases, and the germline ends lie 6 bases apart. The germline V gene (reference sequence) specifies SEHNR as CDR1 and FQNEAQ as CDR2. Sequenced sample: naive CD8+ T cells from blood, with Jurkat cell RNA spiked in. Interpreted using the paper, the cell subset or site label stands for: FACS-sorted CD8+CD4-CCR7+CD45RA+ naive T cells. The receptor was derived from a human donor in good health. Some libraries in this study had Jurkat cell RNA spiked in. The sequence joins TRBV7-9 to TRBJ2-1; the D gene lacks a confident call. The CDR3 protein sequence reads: CASSLVRNNEQFF. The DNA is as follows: TGTGCCAGCAGCTTAGTCCGAAACAATGAGCAGTTCTTC. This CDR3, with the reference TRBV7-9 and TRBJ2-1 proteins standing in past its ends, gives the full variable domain DTGVSQNPRHKITKRGQNVTFRCDPISEHNRLYWYRQTLGQGPEFLTYFQNEAQLEKSRLLSDRFSAERPKGSFSTLEIQRTEQGDSAMYLCASSLVRNNEQFFGPGTRLTVL.